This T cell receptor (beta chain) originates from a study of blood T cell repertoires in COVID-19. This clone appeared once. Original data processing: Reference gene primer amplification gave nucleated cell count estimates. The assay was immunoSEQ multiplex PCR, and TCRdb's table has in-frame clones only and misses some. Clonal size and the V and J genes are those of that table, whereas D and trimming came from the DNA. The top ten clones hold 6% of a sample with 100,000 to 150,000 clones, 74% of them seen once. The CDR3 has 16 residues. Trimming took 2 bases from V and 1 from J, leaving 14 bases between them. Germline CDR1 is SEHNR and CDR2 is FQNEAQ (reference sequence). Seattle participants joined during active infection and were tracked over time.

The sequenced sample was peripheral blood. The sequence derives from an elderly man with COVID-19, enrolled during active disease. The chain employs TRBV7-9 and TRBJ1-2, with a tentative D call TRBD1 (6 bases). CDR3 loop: CASSLMQGLLNYGYTF. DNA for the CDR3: TGTGCCAGCAGCTTAATGCAGGGGCTACTTAACTATGGCTACACCTTC.